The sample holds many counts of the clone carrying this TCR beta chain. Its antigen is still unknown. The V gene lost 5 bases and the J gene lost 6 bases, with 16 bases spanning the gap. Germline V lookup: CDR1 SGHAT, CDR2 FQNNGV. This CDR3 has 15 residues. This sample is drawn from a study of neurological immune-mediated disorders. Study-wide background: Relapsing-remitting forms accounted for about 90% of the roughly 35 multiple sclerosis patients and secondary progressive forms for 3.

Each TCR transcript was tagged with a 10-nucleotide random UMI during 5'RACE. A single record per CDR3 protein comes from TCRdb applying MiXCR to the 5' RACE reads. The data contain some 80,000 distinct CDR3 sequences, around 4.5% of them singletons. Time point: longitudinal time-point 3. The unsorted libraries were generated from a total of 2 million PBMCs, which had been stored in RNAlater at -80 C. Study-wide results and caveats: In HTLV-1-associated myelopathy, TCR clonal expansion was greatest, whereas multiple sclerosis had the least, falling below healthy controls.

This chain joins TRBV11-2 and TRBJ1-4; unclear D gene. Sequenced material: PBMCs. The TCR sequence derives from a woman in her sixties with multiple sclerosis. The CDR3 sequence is CASSGGVRSDEKLFF. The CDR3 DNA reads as TGTGCCAGCAGCGGAGGTGTGAGGTCCGATGAAAAACTGTTTTTT.